This passage covers 23 T cell receptor beta chains from one sample sequenced in a study of T cells in narcolepsy. TCRdb's copy holds only in-frame clones and misses some; the assay was immunoSEQ multiplex PCR. The data contain approximately 25,000 clones, just under 85% of them singletons. Sequenced sample: CD45RA- memory CD4+ T cells from PBMCs. Every receptor here comes from a human donor with narcolepsy.

Remarks on this clone: Other DNA sequences in the same sample also yield this CDR3. This rearrangement joins TRBV6-5 to TRBJ1-2; D not resolved. The V end lost 7 bases, the J end lost 4 bases, and 13 bases lay between the germline ends. This CDR3 comprises 13 residues. Looked up from germline, CDR1 is MNHEY and CDR2 is SVGAGI. CDR3 region: CASNPTGLYGYTF. Here the CDR3 DNA reads TGTGCCAGCAACCCCACCGGTCTCTATGGCTACACCTTC.

A few counts support this clone. The chain carries TRBV6-1 and TRBJ2-1; D possibly uses TRBD1 or TRBD2 (7 bases each). Trimming removed 8 bases at V and 9 bases at J, with 23 bases between. Germline lookup yields CDR1 MNHNS and CDR2 SASEGT. The CDR3 sequence is 15 residues long. The CDR3 loop reads CASPSTQGGASEQFF. The CDR3 DNA follows: TGTGCCAGCCCCTCGACCCAGGGGGGGGCCAGTGAGCAGTTCTTC.

A single count supports this clone. The gene calls are TRBV19 and TRBJ2-1; 7 bases agree with TRBD2. The CDR3 consists of 17 residues. After removal of 5 bases from V and 5 bases from J, the junction contained 15 bases not matched to a gene. Germline assignment: CDR1 LNHDA and CDR2 SQIVND (reference sequence). The CDR3 spells CASSSRRWLADNNEQFF. The DNA for the CDR3 is TGTGCCAGTAGTTCCCGTAGATGGCTAGCGGATAACAATGAGCAGTTCTTC.

J is TRBJ1-2 and V is TRBV5-6; TRBD1 aligns across 7 bases. This CDR3 has 16 amino acids. The V segment lost 1 base and the J segment 4 bases; nucleotides outside the gene matches: 10. Germline loops: CDR1 SGHDT, CDR2 YYEEEE. CDR3 sequence reads: CASSLTRVRGTYGYTF. In nucleotides, the CDR3 is TGTGCCAGCAGCTTGACACGGGTCAGGGGGACCTATGGCTACACCTTC.

This sequence joins TRBV4-3 and TRBJ2-1, with D possibly being TRBD1 (6 bases). Per germline, CDR1 LGHNA and CDR2 YSLEER. The ends were cut back, 2 bases at V and 4 bases at J, with 12 bases in the middle. The CDR3 contains 15 residues. The DNA of the CDR3 is TGCGCCAGCAGCCAACTACAGGGCGATTACAATGAGCAGTTCTTC. Translating it yields CASSQLQGDYNEQFF.

The chain carries TRBV5-1 and TRBJ1-5; no reliable D call. Germline values: CDR1 SGHRS, CDR2 YFSETQ. The CDR3 extends over 15 amino acids. V gave up 0 bases and J gave up 7 bases, with 14 bases separating them. The CDR3: CASSLVPGLGQPQHF. CDR3 nucleotide sequence: TGCGCCAGCAGCTTGGTTCCGGGCTTGGGACAGCCCCAGCATTTT. The complete variable domain, with remaining parts taken from reference TRBV5-1 and TRBJ1-5, reads KAGVTQTPRYLIKTRGQQVTLSCSPISGHRSVSWYQQTPGQGLQFLFEYFSETQRNKGNFPGRFSGRQFSNSRSEMNVSTLELGDSALYLCASSLVPGLGQPQHFGDGTRLSIL.

The chain couples TRBV28 to TRBJ1-2, with 8 nucleotides matching TRBD1. Germline CDR1 is MDHEN and CDR2 is SYDVKM. The junction had 13 bases not matched to a gene; V was cut back by 5 bases and J by 11 bases. The CDR3 consists of 14 residues. The CDR3 DNA is TGTGCCAGCAGTAGTCCGGGACAGGAAATTTGGTACACCTTC. This encodes CASSSPGQEIWYTF.

The V call is TRBV6-6, the J call TRBJ1-6; 9 positions agree with TRBD1. The CDR3 loop spans 15 amino acids. Germline CDR1 is MNHNY and CDR2 is SVGAGI (reference sequence). The V segment lost 4 bases and the J segment 7 bases; nucleotides outside the gene matches: 5. The CDR3 bases are TGTGCCAGCAGTTCAACCGGGACAGGGAATTCACCCCTCCACTTT. Amino acids: CASSSTGTGNSPLHF.

The chain employs TRBV5-6 and TRBJ1-2; maybe TRBD1 (6 bases). V lost 0 bases and J lost 0, with 9 bases in between. This CDR3 contains 15 residues. Germline V gives CDR1 SGHDT, CDR2 YYEEEE. The CDR3 nucleotides read TGTGCCAGCAGCTTGGAGACAGGAGCTAACTATGGCTACACCTTC. This gives the protein CASSLETGANYGYTF.

The chain employs TRBV6-1 and TRBJ1-1, with a possible D match to TRBD1 (5 bases). Germline V gene data show CDR1 as MNHNS and CDR2 as SASEGT. This CDR3 has 14 residues. The V end was cut by 6 bases, the J end by 3 bases, with 14 bases between. CDR3 bases: TGTGCCAGCAGGGACTTTTGGGGGGACACTGAAGCTTTCTTT. Protein: CASRDFWGDTEAFF.

This chain links TRBV30 with TRBJ1-1; D call uncertain. The germline V gene has CDR1 GTSNPN and CDR2 SVGIG (reference sequence). The CDR3 has 13 amino acids. The V gene lost 2 bases and the J gene lost 11 bases, with 18 bases spanning the gap. CDR3 residues: CAWSNIVVGRAFF. CDR3 sequence (DNA): TGTGCCTGGAGTAATATTGTAGTAGGGCGGGCTTTCTTT.

The chain recombines TRBV6-5 with TRBJ1-3; TRBD1 is a possible D gene (5 bases). Germline V gene sequence: CDR1 MNHEY, CDR2 SVGAGI. V dropped 6 bases and J dropped 3 bases, with 12 bases sitting between them. The CDR3 is 14 amino acids. In DNA, the CDR3 is TGTGCCAGCAGACCAGGGACGGGTGGAAACACCATATATTTT. Protein product: CASRPGTGGNTIYF.

CDR3 bases: TGCGCCAGCAGCCTGGACGCCACAGATACGCAGTATTTT. Its protein is CASSLDATDTQYF. V is TRBV5-1 and J is TRBJ2-3; D gene uncertain. The CDR3 is 13 residues long. V lost 4 bases and J 2 bases, leaving 8 bases between the germline ends. From germline, CDR1 is SGHRS and CDR2 YFSETQ. The full variable domain, rest sourced from reference TRBV5-1 and TRBJ2-3, is KAGVTQTPRYLIKTRGQQVTLSCSPISGHRSVSWYQQTPGQGLQFLFEYFSETQRNKGNFPGRFSGRQFSNSRSEMNVSTLELGDSALYLCASSLDATDTQYFGPGTRLTVL.

The chain joins TRBV11-3 to TRBJ2-1, with D possibly being TRBD1 or TRBD2 (6 bases each). Between the trimmed V and J ends, which lost 2 bases and 4 bases, there was a span of 12 bases. The CDR3 consists of 15 residues. Germline V gives CDR1 SGHNT, CDR2 YENEEA. CDR3 bases: TGTGCCAGCAGCTTACCTCAGGGGAGGTACAATGAGCAGTTCTTC. This translates into CASSLPQGRYNEQFF.

This chain links TRBV6-1 with TRBJ1-5; perhaps TRBD1 as D (6 bases). Germline CDR1 is MNHNS and CDR2 is SASEGT. V was trimmed by 8 bases and J by 1 base, leaving 9 bases between them. This CDR3 is built from 13 residues. Here the CDR3 reads CASGRGSNQPQHF. In nucleotides, the CDR3 is TGTGCCAGCGGCAGGGGAAGCAATCAGCCCCAGCATTTT.

V usage is TRBV15 and J usage is TRBJ1-4, with a weak D call TRBD1 (5 bases). CDR1 and CDR2 (germline): LNHNV, YYDKDF (reference sequence). This CDR3 comprises 14 residues. V dropped 0 bases and J dropped 7 bases, with 9 bases sitting between them. Here the CDR3 DNA reads TGTGCCACCAGCAGAGAGTCAGGGTTTGAAAAACTGTTTTTT. As protein: CATSRESGFEKLFF. Drawing the rest from reference TRBV15 and TRBJ1-4, the complete variable domain is DAMVIQNPRYQVTQFGKPVTLSCSQTLNHNVMYWYQQKSSQAPKLLFHYYDKDFNNEADTPDNFQSRRPNTSFCFLDIRSPGLGDTAMYLCATSRESGFEKLFFGSGTQLSVL.

The chain has TRBV28 and TRBJ2-7; D possibly corresponds to TRBD2 (5 bases). Germline CDR1 reads MDHEN; CDR2 reads SYDVKM. Trimming took 5 bases from V and 7 from J, leaving 24 bases between them. This CDR3 is 16 amino acids long. The CDR3 DNA reads as TGTGCCAGCAGTCTCCGAAGGACTGGGCTGTCTAGGGAGCAGTACTTC. It codes for CASSLRRTGLSREQYF.

V and J are TRBV28 and TRBJ2-7, with TRBD1 matching 9 bases. The CDR3 has 15 residues. The junction had 13 bases not matched to a gene; V was cut back by 6 bases and J by 7 bases. Germline loops: CDR1 MDHEN, CDR2 SYDVKM. CDR3 residues: CASSSGTGRTREQYF. The CDR3 DNA is TGTGCCAGCAGCTCCGGGACAGGGAGGACTCGGGAGCAGTACTTC.

Concerning this clone itself: Since the CDR3 does not end with the conserved phenylalanine or tryptophan, this likely comes from a read error. V usage is TRBV14 and J usage is TRBJ1-2, with D unclear. Germline V lookup: CDR1 SGHDN, CDR2 FVKESK. V was trimmed by 5 bases and J by 7 bases, leaving 14 bases between them. The CDR3 length is 13 residues. In DNA, the CDR3 is TGTGCCAGCAGCACCCATCCCGCCGGTGGCTACACCTCC. As protein: CASSTHPAGGYTS.

A single count supports this clone. This chain connects TRBV4-3 to TRBJ2-6; D remains ambiguous. CDR1 and CDR2 from the germline V gene are LGHNA and YSLEER. With 1 base removed from V and 0 bases from J, the gap between germline ends came to 4 bases. This CDR3 region has 15 residues. The CDR3 region is CASSQGDSGANVLTF. The CDR3 DNA sequence: TGCGCCAGCAGCCAAGGGGACTCTGGGGCCAACGTCCTGACTTTC.

V is TRBV10-2 and J is TRBJ2-1; 7 positions match TRBD2. V was pared by 7 bases and J by 7 bases, with 7 bases of the junction left unmatched. In germline, CDR1 is WSHSY, CDR2 SAAADI. The CDR3 contains 13 residues. The CDR3 protein is CASNGLEQNEQFF. The CDR3 nucleotides are TGCGCCAGCAACGGACTAGAACAAAATGAGCAGTTCTTC.

The V call is TRBV27, the J call TRBJ2-6, with D tentatively TRBD2 (6 bases). The V gene lost 6 bases and the J gene lost 0 bases, with 12 bases spanning the gap. This CDR3 has 16 amino acids. In germline, CDR1 is MNHEY, CDR2 SMNVEV (reference sequence). In nucleotides, the CDR3 is TGTGCCAGCAGGGTAGCGGAAGACTCTGGGGCCAACGTCCTGACTTTC. Protein sequence: CASRVAEDSGANVLTF.

The chain carries TRBV4-1 and TRBJ2-3; either TRBD1 or TRBD2 may supply D (5 bases each). From germline, CDR1 is MGHRA and CDR2 YSYEKL. The CDR3 sequence is 16 residues long. Trimming stripped 1 base from V and 2 bases from J, with 13 bases between. DNA for the CDR3: TGCGCCAGCAGCCAAGTGCCGGGGCCAAACACAGATACGCAGTATTTT. Protein: CASSQVPGPNTDTQYF.